These T cell receptor beta chains were read from a single sample in a study of cytomegalovirus exposure and HLA in healthy donors. Using immunoSEQ multiplex PCR, the repertoire was profiled, and TCRdb retains in-frame clones only, with some absent. The top ten hold around 4% of the sample, which has around 120,000 clones, around four fifths seen once. The sequencing input was PBMCs. The receptors derive from a woman in her forties in good health and CMV-seronegative. Each CDR3 is given with its conserved first and last residue. A D gene is named only where the DNA matches it firmly. Rows may omit the clone size; those that give it use once, few, many or a size class.

clone_size d_call j_call v_call cdr3_nt cdr3_aa
- - TRBJ2-5 TRBV2 TGTGCCAGCAGTCGTCAGGGGAGGGGCCAAGAGACCCAGTACTTC CASSRQGRGQETQYF
- - TRBJ2-1 TRBV19 TGTGCCAGTAGTATAGATCGTGGAGGATCCTTCTCCTACAATGAGCAGTTCTTC CASSIDRGGSFSYNEQFF
- TRBD1 TRBJ1-6 TRBV6-5 TGTGCCAGCGCCCCAGGGGGCTCCTATAATTCACCCCTCCACTTT CASAPGGSYNSPLHF
- TRBD1 TRBJ1-6 TRBV5-6 TGTGCCAGCAGCTTGGGCTCGGGACAGGGAAATTCACCCCTCCACTTT CASSLGSGQGNSPLHF
- TRBD2 TRBJ2-7 TRBV23-1 TGCGCCAGCAGTCAATCGACTAGCGGGGGGGCAACCGAGCAGTACTTC CASSQSTSGGATEQYF
- - TRBJ1-2 TRBV21-1 TGTGCCAGCAGCACACCGGGACAGGTGAACTATGGCTACACCTTC CASSTPGQVNYGYTF
- TRBD2 TRBJ2-1 TRBV7-8 TGTGTCAGCAGCCCAGAGGGACTAGCGGGGCTACTCGCGTCCTACAATGAGCAGTTCTTC CVSSPEGLAGLLASYNEQFF
- - TRBJ2-5 TRBV7-3 TGTGCCAGCAGCTTAACCGGTTCCCGCGGGCTTCAAGAGACCCAGTACTTC CASSLTGSRGLQETQYF
- TRBD2 TRBJ2-2 TRBV19 TGTGCCAGTCGTTTAGCGGGAGTCCCCGGGGAGCTGTTTTTT CASRLAGVPGELFF
- - TRBJ2-7 TRBV7-2 TGTGCCAGCAGCTTAAAGGCGGCCTACGAGCAGTACTTC CASSLKAAYEQYF
few TRBD1 TRBJ1-1 TRBV5-8 TGTGCCAGCAGCCAAGCAGGGGGCACTGAAGCTTTCTTT CASSQAGGTEAFF
few TRBD2 TRBJ2-3 TRBV4-3 TGCGCCAGCAGCCACTCTCTAGCGGCAGGGCCAGATACGCAGTATTTT CASSHSLAAGPDTQYF
- TRBD1 TRBJ2-1 TRBV5-4 TGTGCCAGCACCCGGGACAGGAGGGGATACAATGAGCAGTTCTTC CASTRDRRGYNEQFF
- - TRBJ1-3 TRBV7-2 TGTGCCAGCACCATTGGACACGGGCCTGGAAACACCATATATTTT CASTIGHGPGNTIYF
- TRBD2 TRBJ2-1 TRBV19 TGTGCCAGTAGTATAGGGACTAGCGTCTACAATGAGCAGTTCTTC CASSIGTSVYNEQFF
- - TRBJ2-7 TRBV5-1 TGCGCCAGCAGCTTGGTCAGGGGTGAGGACTACGAGCAGTACTTC CASSLVRGEDYEQYF
- - TRBJ1-1 TRBV7-9 TGTGCCAGCAGCTTAGGGGGGGACACTGAAGCTTTCTTT CASSLGGDTEAFF
few - TRBJ2-2 TRBV4-1 TGCGCCAGCAGCCCGGTATCTTCTTCGAACACCGGGGAGCTGTTTTTT CASSPVSSSNTGELFF
- TRBD2 TRBJ2-1 TRBV4-2 TGTGCCAGCAGCCAAGGGGGACTAGCGGGAGACCGCTACAATGAGCAGTTCTTC CASSQGGLAGDRYNEQFF
- TRBD1 TRBJ2-4 TRBV6-1 TGTGCCAGCAGCCCCGGGACAGGGGATGTGAACATTCAGTACTTC CASSPGTGDVNIQYF
- - TRBJ1-6 TRBV6-6 TGTGCCAGCAGTTACACAGGGTCCCATAATTCACCCCTCCACTTT CASSYTGSHNSPLHF
- TRBD2 TRBJ2-1 TRBV28 TGTGCCAGCACTAGCGGGAGGGCCTTTTACAATGAGCAGTTCTTC CASTSGRAFYNEQFF
- - TRBJ2-2 TRBV4-2 TGTGCCAGCAGCCAAGCGTCGGGGAACACCGGGGAGCTGTTTTTT CASSQASGNTGELFF
- TRBD1 TRBJ2-7 TRBV6-5 TGTGCCAGCAGATCCCAGTGGACAGGGAACTACGAGCAGTACTTC CASRSQWTGNYEQYF
- TRBD1 TRBJ1-2 TRBV7-8 TGTGCCAGCACCATTATGCGACAGGGGGACTATGGCTACACCTTC CASTIMRQGDYGYTF
- - TRBJ2-2 TRBV9 TGTGCCAGCAGCCCCAGCCCTACTAGGAACACCGGGGAGCTGTTTTTT CASSPSPTRNTGELFF
- - TRBJ1-1 TRBV10-3 TGTGCCATCAGTGAGACCCGGAGCACTGAAGCTTTCTTT CAISETRSTEAFF
- TRBD1 TRBJ2-3 TRBV5-1 TGCGCCAGCAGCCGATACAGGGGGCAAGGAGATACGCAGTATTTT CASSRYRGQGDTQYF
- TRBD1 TRBJ1-2 TRBV28 TGTGCCAGCAGTTTCGGATCCGGGACAGGGGGGGACTATGGCTACACCTTC CASSFGSGTGGDYGYTF
- TRBD2 TRBJ2-7 TRBV7-8 TGTGCCAGCAGCTTGCTGACTAGCGGGTACGAGCAGTACTTC CASSLLTSGYEQYF
- TRBD2 TRBJ2-1 TRBV11-2 TGTGCCAGCAGCTCAGGACTAGCAGGCTATGAGCAGTTCTTC CASSSGLAGYEQFF
few - TRBJ2-1 TRBV12-5 TGTGCTAGTGGTTTGGAGGTAACGGCGGGGAGAGTTTACAATGAGCAGTTCTTC CASGLEVTAGRVYNEQFF
- - TRBJ1-5 TRBV27 TGTGCCAGCAGTCAAGAACAAGGGGCGATCAATCAGCCCCAGCATTTT CASSQEQGAINQPQHF
once - TRBJ2-5 TRBV11-3 TGTGCCAGCAGTCGCGGGCCTCCCAACCTCCAAGAGACCCAGTACTTC CASSRGPPNLQETQYF
- - TRBJ1-2 TRBV5-6 TGTGCCAGCCGCATCCCCAGGGGCCCCAACTATGGCTACACCTTC CASRIPRGPNYGYTF
once - TRBJ1-2 TRBV30 TGTGCCTGGAGTGTCGGCAGGGAAAACGGCTACACCTTC CAWSVGRENGYTF
- - TRBJ1-2 TRBV11-2 TGTGCCAGCAGCGTACAGGTTAACTATGGCTACACCTTC CASSVQVNYGYTF
- - TRBJ2-7 TRBV5-1 TGCGCCAGCAGCTCTGTACAGGGCCTCGAGCAGTACTTC CASSSVQGLEQYF